Each of the 24 T cell receptor beta chains below was sequenced from the same sample in a study of T cells in women clearing cervical HPV infection. Profiling relied on immunoSEQ multiplex PCR, and the TCRdb table lists in-frame clones only, not all of them. The data include roughly 23,000 clones; the top ten clones carry under 6.5%. The sequenced sample was blood buffy coat. These receptors were collected from a woman aged 18 to 75 with a cervical HPV16 infection that either progressed to CIN3+ or cleared (not recorded which).

As to this clone: The observed sequence ends 3 residues before the CDR3 terminus, with the missing tail filled in from the germline J gene. The V and J genes are TRBV7-6 and TRBJ2-3; D is uncertain. The germline V gene has CDR1 SGHVS and CDR2 FNYEAQ. Trimming cost V 1 base and J 2 bases, with 7 bases left between them. The CDR3 runs to 14 residues. The CDR3 loop reads CASSLELVTDTQYF. Partial CDR3 DNA: TGTGCCAGCAGCTTAGAGCTAGTCACAGATACG.

As for this clone: The read finishes 3 residues shy of the CDR3 end, and the germline J gene is used to complete it. The chain employs TRBV7-3 and TRBJ1-1; D gene uncertain. This CDR3 contains 13 residues. Trimming pared 5 bases from V and 1 base from J, leaving 8 bases between. Germline V gene lookup returns CDR1 SGHTA and CDR2 FQGTGA. CDR3 DNA (partial): TGTGCCAGCAGCGTACACACGAACACTGAA. It is translated as CASSVHTNTE. The whole CDR3 protein is CASSVHTNTEAFF.

Notes on this clone: Read sequence stops 3 residues before the CDR3 end, and the germline J gene provides the missing end. The chain employs TRBV6-2 or TRBV6-3 and TRBJ2-7; TRBD2 agrees at 9 bases. The length of the CDR3 is 15 residues. Germline-derived CDR1 and CDR2 are MNHEY and SVGEGT. V dropped 5 bases and J dropped 4; count of bases not matched to a gene: 9. The CDR3 sequence is CASSPGTSWAYEQYF. CDR3 DNA, as far as it was read: TGTGCCAGCAGTCCCGGGACTAGCTGGGCTTACGAG.

A word on this clone: The read ends 3 residues early relative to the CDR3; the germline J gene fills the gap. The chain uses TRBV19 and TRBJ2-1, with TRBD2 matching 13 bases. CDR1 is LNHDA, CDR2 SQIVND, per germline (reference sequence). V dropped 10 bases and J dropped 8; count of bases not matched to a gene: 5. The CDR3 runs to 13 residues. CDR3 bases read: TGTGCCACCGGGACTAGCGGGACACATGAG. It encodes CATGTSGTHE. The full CDR3 reads CATGTSGTHEQFF. Full variable domain (missing parts from reference TRBV19 and TRBJ2-1): DGGITQSPKYLFRKEGQNVTLSCEQNLNHDAMYWYRQDPGQGLRLIYYSQIVNDFQKGDIAEGYSVSREKKESFPLTVTSAQKNPTAFYLCATGTSGTHEQFFGPGTRLTVL.

The sequenced CDR3 bases are TGTGCCAGCAGTGAAGAGCGGTACTCCTACAATGAG. It codes for CASSEERYSYNE. The whole CDR3 protein reads CASSEERYSYNEQFF. The chain carries TRBV2 and TRBJ2-1; weak D call: TRBD2 (5 bases). The observed sequence ends 3 residues before the CDR3 terminus, with the missing tail filled in from the germline J gene. The germline V gene has CDR1 SNHLY and CDR2 FYNNEI. This CDR3 spans 15 amino acids. V gave up 1 base and J gave up 0 bases, with 7 bases separating them.

In the case of this clone: The read ends 3 residues early relative to the CDR3; the germline J gene fills the gap. The chain couples TRBV29-1 to TRBJ1-1; TRBD1 is a possible D gene (5 bases). The CDR3 has 13 amino acids. Per the germline V gene, CDR1 is SQVTM and CDR2 is ANQGSEA. V lost 6 bases and J lost 1, with 12 bases in between. The CDR3 bases that were read are TGCAGCGTAGACGAGGGGTGGAACACTGAA. The encoded protein is CSVDEGWNTE. The full CDR3 is CSVDEGWNTEAFF.

With regard to this clone: The read halts 3 residues ahead of the CDR3 end, with the missing end drawn from the germline J gene. The rearrangement uses TRBV5-1 and TRBJ2-3, with a tentative D call TRBD1 (6 bases). The CDR3 has 15 residues. Germline values: CDR1 SGHRS, CDR2 YFSETQ. V lost 3 bases and J lost 0, with 11 bases in between. CDR3 sequence reads: CASSSTGASTDTQYF. The sequenced CDR3 bases are TGCGCCAGCAGCTCGACAGGAGCAAGCACAGATACG.

Worth noting for this clone: The CDR3 is cut off 3 residues early in the read; its end comes from the germline J gene. The V and J genes are TRBV20-1 and TRBJ1-4; D is unresolved. The CDR3 spans 15 residues. Germline CDR1 and CDR2: DFQATT and SNEGSKA (reference sequence). Trimming shortened V by 2 bases and J by 6 bases, and 16 bases separated the two germline ends. CDR3 sequence: CSARPSSGSYEKLFF. CDR3 bases read: TGCAGTGCTAGACCCTCATCGGGTTCCTATGAAAAA.

The CDR3 bases that were read are TGTGCCAGCAGCGCCCTCCTCACCGGGTACAATGAG. It specifies CASSALLTGYNE. In full, the CDR3 is CASSALLTGYNEQFF. This chain joins TRBV5-4 and TRBJ2-1, with no clear D. The CDR3 extends 3 residues past the end of the read, so its final part is completed from the germline J gene. The CDR3 consists of 15 residues. Germline V gene sequence: CDR1 SGHNT, CDR2 YYREEE (reference sequence). Trimming shortened V by 4 bases and J by 4 bases, and 15 bases separated the two germline ends.

The sequenced part of the CDR3 DNA is TGTGCTAGTGGTCCGGGACTAGCGGAGAACGGGGAG. Protein product: CASGPGLAENGE. The complete CDR3 protein is CASGPGLAENGELFF. The J gene is TRBJ2-2, the V gene TRBV12-5, with 11 bases identical to TRBD2. The CDR3 end is not reached by the read, which stops 3 residues before it; the germline J gene fills it in. V lost 5 bases to trimming and J lost 7 bases; unmatched junction nucleotides: 6. Germline loops: CDR1 LGHNT, CDR2 FRNRAP. The CDR3 totals 15 residues. The full variable domain, its missing parts supplied by reference TRBV12-5 and TRBJ2-2, is DARVTQTPRHKVTEMGQEVTMRCQPILGHNTVFWYRQTMMQGLELLAYFRNRAPLDDSGMPKDRFSAEMPDATLATLKIQPSEPRDSAVYFCASGPGLAENGELFFGEGSRLTVL.

About this clone itself: The read comes to an end 3 residues before the CDR3 does, leaving the germline J gene to fill in the end. The V call is TRBV30, the J call TRBJ2-7, with 8 bases that match TRBD2. Looked up from germline, CDR1 is GTSNPN and CDR2 is SVGIG (reference sequence). Germline trimming cut 1 base from V and 5 bases from J; bases unmatched to any gene: 4. The CDR3 consists of 13 residues. The CDR3 bases that were read are TGTGCCTGGAGTGGAGCGGGAGACAACGAG. This codes for CAWSGAGDNE. The entire CDR3 is CAWSGAGDNEQYF.

For this clone: Coverage ceases 3 residues before the CDR3 finishes, and the germline J gene fills in the end. The chain joins TRBV18 to TRBJ2-2; 10 nucleotides agree with TRBD1. The CDR3 has 15 amino acids. Germline V gene lookup returns CDR1 KGHSH and CDR2 LQKENI. The chain's CDR3 is CASSADRGLREKLFF. CDR3 DNA, as far as it was read: TGTGCCAGCTCAGCAGACAGGGGGCTTCGGGAAAAG.

A remark on this clone: Read coverage stops 3 residues before the CDR3 terminus; the germline J gene supplies the remainder. V usage is TRBV6-2 or TRBV6-3 and J usage is TRBJ1-2, with no clear D. This CDR3 has 12 amino acids. The V gene's germline CDR1 is MNHEY and CDR2 SVGEGT. The CDR3 here is CASTNFANTYTF. CDR3 bases read: TGTGCCAGCACCAATTTTGCGAATACC.

A word on this clone: The CDR3 end lies 3 residues beyond the end of the read and is filled in from the germline J gene. The chain joins TRBV5-4 to TRBJ2-5; D not certain. CDR1 SGHNT and CDR2 YYREEE come from the germline V gene (reference sequence). Deletions cut 0 bases from V and 7 bases from J, with 13 bases between. The CDR3 runs to 14 residues. CDR3 in amino acids: CASSLVGSPGTQYF. The CDR3 DNA, read in part, is TGTGCCAGCAGCTTGGTTGGAAGTCCAGGGACC.

Note on this clone: From the germline J gene comes the end of the CDR3, since the read stops 3 residues before it. The rearrangement joins TRBV2 to TRBJ1-2; D is possibly TRBD1 (5 bases). The CDR3 covers 12 residues. The germline gives CDR1 SNHLY, CDR2 FYNNEI. The V gene lost 11 bases and the J gene lost 5 bases, with 15 bases spanning the gap. CDR3 bases read: TGTGCCCTGCAGGGAGTGGAATATGGC. Translating gives CALQGVEYG. From start to end, the CDR3 is CALQGVEYGYTF.

A note on this clone: The CDR3 is cut off 3 residues early in the read; its end comes from the germline J gene. The chain uses TRBV11-2 and TRBJ1-1, with D perhaps TRBD1 (6 bases). The CDR3 has 13 amino acids. Per germline, CDR1 SGHAT and CDR2 FQNNGV. Trimming stripped 1 base from V and 6 bases from J, with 9 bases between. The CDR3 sequence: CASSLVRGAEAFF. CDR3 DNA, as far as it was read: TGTGCCAGCAGCTTAGTCAGGGGTGCTGAA.

A note on this clone: Read coverage stops 3 residues before the CDR3 terminus; the germline J gene supplies the remainder. This chain uses TRBV7-6 with TRBJ2-5; 10 positions agree with TRBD2. The trim removed 5 bases at V and 3 bases at J, leaving 3 bases unmatched. Germline V gene lookup returns CDR1 SGHVS and CDR2 FNYEAQ. The CDR3 covers 14 residues. The CDR3 bases that were read are TGTGCCAGCAGCACTAGCGGGGCGGAAGAGACC. This translates into CASSTSGAEET. The entire CDR3 sequence reads CASSTSGAEETQYF. Complete variable domain (other parts from reference TRBV7-6 and TRBJ2-5): GAGVSQSPRYKVTKRGQDVALRCDPISGHVSLYWYRQALGQGPEFLTYFNYEAQQDKSGLPNDRFSAERPEGSISTLTIQRTEQRDSAMYRCASSTSGAEETQYFGPGTRLLVL.

Of note for this clone: The CDR3 end falls 3 residues outside the read, so it is completed with the germline J gene. The chain is built from TRBV5-1 and TRBJ2-3; 8 bases are shared with TRBD1. The CDR3 is 19 residues long. Germline-derived CDR1 and CDR2 are SGHRS and YFSETQ. The DNA read from the CDR3 is TGCGCCAGCAGCCGCATCGGACAGGGTAGTGTCGGGGGTACGGAGACG. This encodes CASSRIGQGSVGGTET. The CDR3 reads in full as CASSRIGQGSVGGTETQYF.

On this clone: The read terminates 3 residues before the CDR3 end, so the remaining end is supplied by the germline J gene. The chain is built from TRBV20-1 and TRBJ2-6; the match to TRBD1 covers 9 bases. There are 16 residues in the CDR3. After removal of 3 bases from V and 2 bases from J, the junction contained 5 bases not matched to a gene. CDR1 is DFQATT, CDR2 SNEGSKA, per germline (reference sequence). CDR3 sequence: CSARDRGNAGANVLTF. The sequenced CDR3 bases are TGCAGTGCTAGGGACAGGGGTAATGCTGGGGCCAACGTC.

Worth noting for this clone: The read is 3 residues too short to cover the CDR3 end, so that end is filled in from the germline J gene. The genes are TRBV19 and TRBJ1-2; 10 bases are a match to TRBD1. The germline gives CDR1 LNHDA, CDR2 SQIVND (reference sequence). This CDR3 is 15 amino acids long. CDR3 amino acids: CASTPRTGGVEGYTF. The DNA read from the CDR3 is TGTGCCAGTACTCCTCGGACAGGGGGAGTGGAGGGC. Supplemented by reference TRBV19 and TRBJ1-2, the full variable domain reads DGGITQSPKYLFRKEGQNVTLSCEQNLNHDAMYWYRQDPGQGLRLIYYSQIVNDFQKGDIAEGYSVSREKKESFPLTVTSAQKNPTAFYLCASTPRTGGVEGYTFGSGTRLTVV.

Notes on this clone: The CDR3 is cut off 3 residues early in the read; its end comes from the germline J gene. This chain joins TRBV13 and TRBJ1-6; 9 bases line up with TRBD1. The CDR3 length is 15 residues. Germline lookup yields CDR1 PRHDT and CDR2 FYEKMQ (reference sequence). With 5 bases clipped from V and 10 bases from J, the junction kept 9 bases outside the gene matches. Incomplete CDR3 DNA: TGTGCCAGCAGCGTCGCCGGGACAGGGAACTCACCC. It is translated as CASSVAGTGNSP. The whole CDR3 protein is CASSVAGTGNSPLHF. The complete variable domain, with remaining parts taken from reference TRBV13 and TRBJ1-6, reads AAGVIQSPRHLIKEKRETATLKCYPIPRHDTVYWYQQGPGQDPQFLISFYEKMQSDKGSIPDRFSAQQFSDYHSELNMSSLELGDSALYFCASSVAGTGNSPLHFGNGTRLTVT.

On this clone itself: The read is 3 residues too short to cover the CDR3 end, so that end is filled in from the germline J gene. The genes are TRBV20-1 and TRBJ2-3; 12 positions match TRBD2. The V and J ends lost 1 base and 1 base, in that order; junction bases with no gene match: 3. Looked up from germline, CDR1 is DFQATT and CDR2 is SNEGSKA (reference sequence). This CDR3 contains 16 residues. CDR3: CSARGLAGVGTDTQYF. CDR3 DNA, as far as it was read: TGCAGTGCTAGAGGACTAGCGGGAGTGGGCACAGATACG.

Concerning this clone: Germline and junction disagree at one end, which may indicate a read error. The CDR3 goes on 3 residues after the read ends, and that part is filled in from the germline J gene. The same CDR3 can be traced to other DNA sequences in this sample. The chain couples TRBV11-3 to TRBJ2-3, with TRBD1 matching over 8 bases. The CDR3 runs 14 residues. The germline V gene has CDR1 SGHNT and CDR2 YENEEA. The CDR3 sequence is CASSQGASTDTQYF. CDR3 bases read: TGTGCCAGCAGTCAGGGGGCTAGCACGGATACG.

About this clone: The read comes to an end 3 residues before the CDR3 does, leaving the germline J gene to fill in the end. The rearrangement uses TRBV7-8 and TRBJ2-2; D is possibly TRBD2 (6 bases). Germline V gene lookup returns CDR1 SGHVS and CDR2 FQNEAQ. V lost 0 bases to trimming and J lost 5 bases, with 10 bases between them. The length of the CDR3 is 15 residues. CDR3 DNA, as far as it was read: TGTGCCAGCAGCTTAGCGTCGGAGGGGACCGGGGAG. Residues: CASSLASEGTGE. The CDR3, in full, reads CASSLASEGTGELFF.